This T cell receptor (beta chain) was sequenced for a study of molecular identifiers for immune sequencing clone quantification (dated by TCRdb to the late 2010s). Regarding the study in general: In a replicate experiment, RNA from roughly 21,000 or 96,000 naive CD8 T cells was split into five aliquots, four of which were sequenced. This methods study used CD8 T cells to benchmark TCR RNA copy counting and molecular-identifier clustering-based TCR repertoire sequencing (MIDCIRS).

Naive CD8 T cell libraries were made from 20,000 to 1,000,000 sorted cells using 10%, 30% or 50% of purified RNA. Naive CD8 T cells, defined as CD8+CD4-CCR7+CD45RA+, were FACS-sorted into RLT Plus buffer on a BD FACSAria II. To test detection sensitivity, Jurkat RNA equivalent to more than 9 TCR copies was spiked into samples of roughly 17,000-1,000,000 naive CD8 T cells. Enrichment of CD8 T cells was done with RosetteSep CD8+ T Cell Enrichment Cocktail plus Ficoll-Paque, and ACK red cell lysis came afterward. Its CDR3 holds 14 amino acids, cysteine through phenylalanine. The read is trimmed to its CDR3 DNA, 42 bases read in frame from base 1. V is cut back by 3 bases and J by 4 bases, with 4 bases in the junction unmatched. CDR1 and CDR2, looked up from the germline V gene, are SGHVS and FNYEAQ. The protocol used for the library was PCR. TCRdb names NextSeq 500 as the instrument used. Bulk TCR libraries were prepared as previously described, using TCR primers listed in Table S5. The Qiagen AllPrep DNA/RNA kit was used to purify total RNA. Before analysis, reads from multiple sequencing runs of one library were combined. The published analysis was carried out like this. Reads were retained only if the reads had an exact TCR constant sequence, and the retained reads were trimmed to 150 nt and grouped according to their 12-nt molecular barcodes. Reads inside each barcode group were sub-clustered using a 15% Levenshtein threshold, and a quality-weighted consensus sequence was constructed for each RNA molecule. Non-functional sequences were filtered out, along with any lower-count sequence sitting one edit away from another sequence. Based on a fit of two negative binomial distributions, barcode sub-clusters having less than 20% of the maximum read count were discarded. TCRdb took the public reads, trimmed them with fastp at Q25, ran MiXCR for clone calling and kept in-frame beta chains. Merged by CDR3 protein, the rows form single entries marked with the most common genes and DNA. TCRdb's processing, not the authors' own work, is the source of the V and J calls. The sample table lists around 460,000 distinct CDR3 sequences, roughly 25% of them with a count of one. The ten largest clones take up around 0.79% of the sample.

What the research found in general, with its limitations: Modeling estimated about 3.3 recovered TCR RNA copies per cell, compared with about ten by digital PCR, which implies 30% to 35% capture efficiency. Even against a background of around 950,000 naive CD8 T cells, spiked-in Jurkat TCR RNA amounting to a single cell's worth was reported to be detectable. In CMV-specific effector cells, clones with more than 20 RNA copies accounted for over 97% of molecules, whereas in naive cells such clones accounted for under 1%. Identical TCR molecules sharing a barcode could cause highly expanded clone sizes to be underestimated. The naive libraries included spiked-in Jurkat TCR RNA (roughly 11 copies' worth), and this RNA is not part of the donor repertoire. Without barcode sub-clustering, chimeric consensus sequences inflated TCR diversity; chimeras reached as high as 47%.

In this sample, this clonotype turned up many times. Its antigen has not been determined. Base qualities are not recorded, but no much larger clone differs from it by a single base. This chain joins TRBV7-6 to TRBJ2-5, with 8 bases aligning to TRBD1. This TCR was recovered from a human donor in good health. Some libraries in this study had Jurkat cell RNA spiked in. The sample was naive CD8+ T cells from blood, with Jurkat cell RNA spiked in. According to the study, the label for this sample's cell subset or site signals: FACS-sorted CD8+CD4-CCR7+CD45RA+ naive T cells. The nucleotides are TGTGCCAGCAGCTTGACAGGGGTGGGAGAGACCCAGTACTTC. This encodes CASSLTGVGETQYF. The entire variable domain, with the stretches around the CDR3 drawn from the reference TRBV7-6 and TRBJ2-5 proteins, is GAGVSQSPRYKVTKRGQDVALRCDPISGHVSLYWYRQALGQGPEFLTYFNYEAQQDKSGLPNDRFSAERPEGSISTLTIQRTEQRDSAMYRCASSLTGVGETQYFGPGTRLLVL.